Detailed here is one T cell receptor beta chain. Original data processing: Amplification of reference gene primers provided the estimated nucleated cell counts. Repertoires were generated with immunoSEQ multiplex PCR, while TCRdb's copy carries only in-frame clones and drops some. The V and J calls and clone size come from that table; D and trimming were worked out from the DNA. In the table there are 50,000 to 55,000 clones, 85% to 90% of which are singletons. The source of the sample is a study of blood T cell repertoires in COVID-19. Study background: Donors in the United States, Italy and Spain gave samples during acute or convalescent COVID-19. The cDNA or gDNA used as material had been derived from T cells, B-cell-depleted T cells, or PBMCs.

This CDR3 is 16 amino acids long. Per the germline V gene, CDR1 is SEHNR and CDR2 is FQNEAQ (reference sequence). V was clipped by 3 bases and J by 4 bases, with 18 bases between them. This sequence was found in a man aged 50 or older with acute or convalescent COVID-19. The sequencing sample was made of peripheral blood. This rearrangement joins TRBV7-9 to TRBJ1-2; possibly TRBD1 for D (5 bases). The CDR3 is CASSLEQAIELYGYTF. DNA for the CDR3: TGTGCCAGCAGCTTGGAACAGGCAATTGAACTCTATGGCTACACCTTC.